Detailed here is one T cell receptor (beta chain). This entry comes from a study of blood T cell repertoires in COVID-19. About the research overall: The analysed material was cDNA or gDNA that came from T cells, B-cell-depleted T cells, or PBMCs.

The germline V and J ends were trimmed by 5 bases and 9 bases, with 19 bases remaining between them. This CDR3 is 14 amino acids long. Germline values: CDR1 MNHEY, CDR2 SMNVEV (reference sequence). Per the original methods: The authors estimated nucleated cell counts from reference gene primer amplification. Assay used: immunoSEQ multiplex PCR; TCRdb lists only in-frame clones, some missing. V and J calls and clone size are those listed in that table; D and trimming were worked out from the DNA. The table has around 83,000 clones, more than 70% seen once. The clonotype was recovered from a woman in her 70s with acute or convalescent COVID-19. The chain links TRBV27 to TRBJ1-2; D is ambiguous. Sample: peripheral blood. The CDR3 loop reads CASSSAAEGSRYTF. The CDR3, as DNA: TGTGCCAGCAGTAGTGCCGCCGAGGGTAGTCGCTACACCTTC.